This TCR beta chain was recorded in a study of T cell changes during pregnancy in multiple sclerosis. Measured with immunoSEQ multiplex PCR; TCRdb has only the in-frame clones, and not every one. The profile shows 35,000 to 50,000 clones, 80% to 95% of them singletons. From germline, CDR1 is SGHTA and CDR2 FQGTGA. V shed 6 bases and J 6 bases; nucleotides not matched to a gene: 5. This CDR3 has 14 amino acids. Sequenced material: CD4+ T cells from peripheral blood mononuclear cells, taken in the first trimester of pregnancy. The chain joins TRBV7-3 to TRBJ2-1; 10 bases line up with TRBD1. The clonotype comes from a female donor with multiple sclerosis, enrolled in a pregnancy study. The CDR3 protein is CASRAGQGSNEQFF. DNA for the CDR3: TGTGCCAGCAGAGCGGGACAGGGGAGCAATGAGCAGTTCTTC.